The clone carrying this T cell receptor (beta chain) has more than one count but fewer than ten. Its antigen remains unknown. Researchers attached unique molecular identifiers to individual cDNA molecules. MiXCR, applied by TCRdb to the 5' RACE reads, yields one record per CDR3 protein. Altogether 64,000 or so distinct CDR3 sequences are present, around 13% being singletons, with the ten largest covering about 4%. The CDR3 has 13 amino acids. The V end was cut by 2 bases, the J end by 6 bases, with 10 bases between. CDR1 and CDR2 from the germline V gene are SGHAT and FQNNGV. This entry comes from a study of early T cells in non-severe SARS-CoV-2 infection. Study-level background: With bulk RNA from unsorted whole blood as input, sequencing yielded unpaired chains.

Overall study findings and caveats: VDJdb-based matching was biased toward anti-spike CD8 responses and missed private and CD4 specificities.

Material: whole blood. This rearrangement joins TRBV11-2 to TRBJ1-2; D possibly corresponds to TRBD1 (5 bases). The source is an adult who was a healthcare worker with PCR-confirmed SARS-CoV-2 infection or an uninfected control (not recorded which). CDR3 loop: CASSLSWGNGYTF. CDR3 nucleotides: TGTGCCAGCAGCTTAAGCTGGGGGAATGGCTACACCTTC.